Sequencing of this T cell receptor (beta chain) was carried out in a study of cytomegalovirus exposure and HLA in healthy donors. Background on the study: From HLA-typed donors, an early data release held tens of millions of unique TCRs.

Turning to this clone: Its cognate antigen is unknown.

Study findings and constraints: As a later analysis revealed, the rate of TCR association differed by HLA locus, with DRB1 most and HLA-C fewest.

Use of 60 Vbeta and 13 Jbeta primers characterized the PCR. Profiled with immunoSEQ multiplex PCR; TCRdb holds only in-frame clones, not every one. The sample carries about 130,000 clones, over 8% recorded once. The length of the CDR3 is 15 residues. Looked up from germline, CDR1 is SGHAT and CDR2 is FQNNGV. With V trimmed by 5 bases and J by 5 bases, 9 bases remained unmatched. The J gene is TRBJ1-1, the V gene TRBV11-2, with TRBD1 matching over 9 bases. The sample taken for sequencing was PBMCs. The receptor comes from a man aged 40-50 years in good health and CMV-seronegative. CDR3 DNA: TGTGCCAGCAGCCTTTGGGACAGGGTGGTTACTGAAGCTTTCTTT. It encodes CASSLWDRVVTEAFF. Full variable domain (outside the CDR3, taken from reference TRBV11-2 and TRBJ1-1): EAGVAQSPRYKIIEKRQSVAFWCNPISGHATLYWYQQILGQGPKLLIQFQNNGVVDDSQLPKDRFSAERLKGVDSTLKIQPAKLEDSAVYLCASSLWDRVVTEAFFGQGTRLTVV.